A selection of T cell receptor beta chains follows, all from one sample in a study of T cell responses to AZD1222 COVID-19 vaccine. The protocol was immunoSEQ multiplex PCR, while the TCRdb copy is restricted to in-frame clones and leaves out a portion. Of 150,000 to 200,000 clones listed, almost 95% are singletons. The source was peripheral blood, collected on day 0 of AZD1222 vaccination. The receptors shown here come from an adult in good health. Each CDR3 is given with its conserved first and last residue. Some rows have no size entry. The others give once, few or many, or a class for an expanded clone.

j_call clone_size v_call cdr3_aa
TRBJ1-1 . TRBV28 CASSYAQLMNTEAFF
TRBJ2-7 . TRBV7-7 CASSLARDSSYEQYF
TRBJ2-7 . TRBV21-1 CASSRGLADYEQYF
TRBJ2-7 . TRBV27 CASSFSPSRNEQYF
TRBJ1-3 . TRBV5-1 CASRMGVGGNTIYF
TRBJ1-3 . TRBV7-2 CASSLGQGANTIYF
TRBJ2-7 . TRBV5-1 CASSWDGLAGERFYEQYF
TRBJ1-1 . TRBV29-1 CSVVTGGGNTEAFF
TRBJ1-5 . TRBV5-1 CASSPQGGGQPQHF
TRBJ2-5 . TRBV19 CASSMGLAETQYF
TRBJ2-3 . TRBV30 CAWSASPSGHTDTQYF
TRBJ2-7 . TRBV19 CASSRIWGKNYEQYF
TRBJ2-3 . TRBV7-8 CASSQLGSRVSTQYF
TRBJ2-7 . TRBV7-9 CASCPSGFYEQYF
TRBJ2-7 few TRBV5-1 CASSPRLGRNEQYF
TRBJ2-1 . TRBV5-8 CAERGNEQFF
TRBJ2-5 . TRBV2 CASSDYGIQETQYF
TRBJ1-3 . TRBV6-6 CASRLTDPGNTIYF
TRBJ1-1 . TRBV27 CASSLSGGRFGTEAFF
TRBJ1-5 . TRBV12-3/TRBV12-4 CASSFAGGQPQHF
TRBJ1-1 . TRBV12-3/TRBV12-4 CASSWTGFTEAFF
TRBJ2-1 once TRBV4-1 CASRASGGAYNEQFF
TRBJ1-5 . TRBV3-1/TRBV3-2 CASSQTGGYQPQHF
TRBJ1-4 . TRBV7-9 CASSLGDRREKLFF
TRBJ1-1 few TRBV19 CASSIQADTEAFF
TRBJ2-7 . TRBV11-2 CASSPTRRERGISYEQYF
TRBJ2-5 . TRBV4-1 CASSQGPAQETQYF
TRBJ1-3 . TRBV29-1 CSADTGLGNTIYF
TRBJ2-5 . TRBV3-1/TRBV3-2 CASSHGGPGTQYF
TRBJ2-2 . TRBV11-2 CASSINTGELFF
TRBJ2-7 . TRBV27 CASSLQGGNEQYF
TRBJ2-2 . TRBV5-1 CASSLRAMAAGELFF
TRBJ1-6 once TRBV23-1 CASSQSAYNSPLHF
TRBJ2-6 . TRBV5-1 CASTDRDSGANVLTF
TRBJ1-5 . TRBV30 CAWSEYSNQPQHF
TRBJ1-1 . TRBV5-4 CASTLGGLDTEAFF
TRBJ2-1 . TRBV11-3 CASSLFTSNEQFF
TRBJ2-7 . TRBV5-1 CASTPSGTTIYEQYF
TRBJ2-7 . TRBV19 CASSTTGTGLYEQYF
TRBJ2-1 . TRBV7-2 CASSLDWGPYNEQFF
TRBJ2-5 . TRBV12-3/TRBV12-4 CASSRLAQETQYF
TRBJ1-2 . TRBV7-3 CASSLGLSVVQGMAPGGYTF
TRBJ1-3 . TRBV5-1 CASSLAPGSSGNTIYF
TRBJ1-2 . TRBV6-2/TRBV6-3 CASSHTATYGYTF
TRBJ2-7 . TRBV28 CASSLIGRDEQYF
TRBJ1-5 . TRBV7-9 CASSHMRFAKGLNQPQHF
TRBJ2-1 . TRBV5-4 CASSAEPGLADGEQFF
TRBJ2-3 . TRBV7-8 CASSTRRTDTQYF
TRBJ1-1 . TRBV3-1/TRBV3-2 CASSQQGAHTEAFF
TRBJ1-4 . TRBV28 CASITQGRGEKLFF